The rows below give T cell receptor beta chains drawn from one sample of a study of blood T cell repertoires in COVID-19. Using immunoSEQ multiplex PCR, the repertoire was profiled, and TCRdb retains in-frame clones only, with some absent. The profile covers about 47,000 clones, with 75% to 85% appearing a single time and 13% to 15% taken by the ten largest. The source material was peripheral blood. The source of these receptors is a human donor with acute or convalescent COVID-19. The donor label of this sample is uncertain. Each CDR3 is given with its conserved first and last residue. D genes are given only for firm matches.

v_call: TRBV4-2
d_call: .
j_call: TRBJ2-3
cdr3_nt: TGTGCCAGCAGCCAAGAAACTGTTGTCTCAGATACGCAGTATTTT
cdr3_aa: CASSQETVVSDTQYF

v_call: TRBV7-3
d_call: TRBD2
j_call: TRBJ2-1
cdr3_nt: TGTGCCAGCAGCTGGGGACTAGCGGCCTACAATGAGCAGTTCTTC
cdr3_aa: CASSWGLAAYNEQFF

v_call: TRBV28
d_call: TRBD2
j_call: TRBJ2-3
cdr3_nt: TGTGCCAGCAGTTTGAATTATGTGGGGGGGAAGACAGATACGCAGTATTTT
cdr3_aa: CASSLNYVGGKTDTQYF

v_call: TRBV2
d_call: .
j_call: TRBJ1-4
cdr3_nt: TGTGCCAGCAGGAGGGACAATCCCGGACCAGAACTGTTTTTT
cdr3_aa: CASRRDNPGPELFF

v_call: TRBV24-1
d_call: TRBD1
j_call: TRBJ1-2
cdr3_nt: TGTGCCGCCGGGACAGGCTATGGCTACACCTTC
cdr3_aa: CAAGTGYGYTF

v_call: TRBV4-2
d_call: TRBD2
j_call: TRBJ2-7
cdr3_nt: TGTGCCAGCAGCCAAGATCCTGGTAGAGGCGGACTAGCCTACGAGCAGTACTTC
cdr3_aa: CASSQDPGRGGLAYEQYF

v_call: TRBV29-1
d_call: .
j_call: TRBJ2-3
cdr3_nt: TGCAGCGTTGACACAGGCACAGATACGCAGTATTTT
cdr3_aa: CSVDTGTDTQYF

v_call: TRBV6-5
d_call: TRBD1
j_call: TRBJ2-1
cdr3_nt: TGTGCCAGCAGCTCCGGGACAGGGGGCATCAATGAGCAGTTCTTC
cdr3_aa: CASSSGTGGINEQFF

v_call: TRBV7-8
d_call: .
j_call: TRBJ1-1
cdr3_nt: TGTGCCAGCAGCCTACCGCGGGGTGCTTTAATGAACACTGAAGCTTTCTTT
cdr3_aa: CASSLPRGALMNTEAFF

v_call: TRBV2
d_call: TRBD1
j_call: TRBJ1-5
cdr3_nt: TGTGCCAGCAGTACCGGGACAGGGGGCCAGCCCCAGCATTTT
cdr3_aa: CASSTGTGGQPQHF

v_call: TRBV5-1
d_call: TRBD1
j_call: TRBJ2-7
cdr3_nt: TGCGCCAGCAGCCATAGTCCAACCGGGACAGGGGGGTCCTACGAGCAGTACTTC
cdr3_aa: CASSHSPTGTGGSYEQYF

v_call: TRBV11-3
d_call: TRBD2
j_call: TRBJ2-3
cdr3_nt: TGTGCCAGCAGTCGACTAGCCGGGACGGGGGATACGCAGTATTTT
cdr3_aa: CASSRLAGTGDTQYF

v_call: TRBV5-1
d_call: TRBD1
j_call: TRBJ2-3
cdr3_nt: TGCGCCAGCAGTCAAAGAAAGACAGGGGGCGGCACAGATACGCAGTATTTT
cdr3_aa: CASSQRKTGGGTDTQYF

v_call: TRBV29-1
d_call: .
j_call: TRBJ2-7
cdr3_nt: TGCAGCGTTGATGTGACAGAATACTACGAGCAGTACTTC
cdr3_aa: CSVDVTEYYEQYF